This T cell receptor (beta chain) was sequenced in a study of blood T cell repertoires in COVID-19. Whole-study context: Both acute and convalescent COVID-19 samples were obtained from the United States, Italy and Spain. From T cells, B-cell-depleted T cells, or PBMCs came the material, which was cDNA or gDNA.

Residents of under 25 US areas, aged roughly 18 to 95 years, made up the participants. Cohort 3 recovery required two negative PCRs, clearance, or symptom resolution. In germline, CDR1 is LNHDA, CDR2 SQIVND (reference sequence). The CDR3 runs to 14 residues. V lost 6 bases and J lost 1, with 11 bases in between. In its sample, this clone was seen once. The data were produced by immunoSEQ multiplex PCR, yet TCRdb's version contains in-frame clones alone and is incomplete. This table holds around 290,000 clones, roughly 90% found once. The sequence came from a young woman who had recovered from COVID-19. Sequences were obtained from PBMCs or T cells enriched from blood (not recorded which). The chain has TRBV19 and TRBJ2-3, with D maybe TRBD1 (5 bases). CDR3 sequence reads: CASSQDMGTDTQYF. CDR3 DNA sequence: TGTGCCAGTAGCCAGGACATGGGCACAGATACGCAGTATTTT.